This paragraph reports one T cell receptor beta chain. Its antigen is unidentified. The data were obtained in a study of graft-versus-host responses after intestinal transplantation. Study-wide context: Recipients uniformly received anti-thymocyte globulin induction, followed by tacrolimus and steroids for approximately 3 years. Whole-study findings and limits: An association linked early post-transplant HvG declines with peak circulating GvH clone levels. Allograft clonal ratios (graft-versus-host to host-versus-graft) were high in patients who had graft-donor T cell macrochimerism.

Using immunoSEQ multiplex PCR, the repertoire was profiled, and TCRdb retains in-frame clones only, with some absent. The table shows roughly 36,000 clones, with 90% to 95% occurring only once. Germline lookup yields CDR1 MNHEY and CDR2 SMNVEV (reference sequence). Unmatched junction bases numbered 6, after V lost 4 bases and J lost 0 bases. CDR3 length equals 15 residues. The sequenced sample was unstimulated CD8+ T cells sorted from spleen or lymph node cells, obtained before transplant. This receptor was obtained from a human donor who was the organ donor for an intestinal transplant. The chain has TRBV27 and TRBJ2-7, with 7 positions matching TRBD2. The CDR3 DNA reads as TGTGCCAGCAGTTGGAGCGGGGTAAGCTCCTACGAGCAGTACTTC. Its translation: CASSWSGVSSYEQYF.